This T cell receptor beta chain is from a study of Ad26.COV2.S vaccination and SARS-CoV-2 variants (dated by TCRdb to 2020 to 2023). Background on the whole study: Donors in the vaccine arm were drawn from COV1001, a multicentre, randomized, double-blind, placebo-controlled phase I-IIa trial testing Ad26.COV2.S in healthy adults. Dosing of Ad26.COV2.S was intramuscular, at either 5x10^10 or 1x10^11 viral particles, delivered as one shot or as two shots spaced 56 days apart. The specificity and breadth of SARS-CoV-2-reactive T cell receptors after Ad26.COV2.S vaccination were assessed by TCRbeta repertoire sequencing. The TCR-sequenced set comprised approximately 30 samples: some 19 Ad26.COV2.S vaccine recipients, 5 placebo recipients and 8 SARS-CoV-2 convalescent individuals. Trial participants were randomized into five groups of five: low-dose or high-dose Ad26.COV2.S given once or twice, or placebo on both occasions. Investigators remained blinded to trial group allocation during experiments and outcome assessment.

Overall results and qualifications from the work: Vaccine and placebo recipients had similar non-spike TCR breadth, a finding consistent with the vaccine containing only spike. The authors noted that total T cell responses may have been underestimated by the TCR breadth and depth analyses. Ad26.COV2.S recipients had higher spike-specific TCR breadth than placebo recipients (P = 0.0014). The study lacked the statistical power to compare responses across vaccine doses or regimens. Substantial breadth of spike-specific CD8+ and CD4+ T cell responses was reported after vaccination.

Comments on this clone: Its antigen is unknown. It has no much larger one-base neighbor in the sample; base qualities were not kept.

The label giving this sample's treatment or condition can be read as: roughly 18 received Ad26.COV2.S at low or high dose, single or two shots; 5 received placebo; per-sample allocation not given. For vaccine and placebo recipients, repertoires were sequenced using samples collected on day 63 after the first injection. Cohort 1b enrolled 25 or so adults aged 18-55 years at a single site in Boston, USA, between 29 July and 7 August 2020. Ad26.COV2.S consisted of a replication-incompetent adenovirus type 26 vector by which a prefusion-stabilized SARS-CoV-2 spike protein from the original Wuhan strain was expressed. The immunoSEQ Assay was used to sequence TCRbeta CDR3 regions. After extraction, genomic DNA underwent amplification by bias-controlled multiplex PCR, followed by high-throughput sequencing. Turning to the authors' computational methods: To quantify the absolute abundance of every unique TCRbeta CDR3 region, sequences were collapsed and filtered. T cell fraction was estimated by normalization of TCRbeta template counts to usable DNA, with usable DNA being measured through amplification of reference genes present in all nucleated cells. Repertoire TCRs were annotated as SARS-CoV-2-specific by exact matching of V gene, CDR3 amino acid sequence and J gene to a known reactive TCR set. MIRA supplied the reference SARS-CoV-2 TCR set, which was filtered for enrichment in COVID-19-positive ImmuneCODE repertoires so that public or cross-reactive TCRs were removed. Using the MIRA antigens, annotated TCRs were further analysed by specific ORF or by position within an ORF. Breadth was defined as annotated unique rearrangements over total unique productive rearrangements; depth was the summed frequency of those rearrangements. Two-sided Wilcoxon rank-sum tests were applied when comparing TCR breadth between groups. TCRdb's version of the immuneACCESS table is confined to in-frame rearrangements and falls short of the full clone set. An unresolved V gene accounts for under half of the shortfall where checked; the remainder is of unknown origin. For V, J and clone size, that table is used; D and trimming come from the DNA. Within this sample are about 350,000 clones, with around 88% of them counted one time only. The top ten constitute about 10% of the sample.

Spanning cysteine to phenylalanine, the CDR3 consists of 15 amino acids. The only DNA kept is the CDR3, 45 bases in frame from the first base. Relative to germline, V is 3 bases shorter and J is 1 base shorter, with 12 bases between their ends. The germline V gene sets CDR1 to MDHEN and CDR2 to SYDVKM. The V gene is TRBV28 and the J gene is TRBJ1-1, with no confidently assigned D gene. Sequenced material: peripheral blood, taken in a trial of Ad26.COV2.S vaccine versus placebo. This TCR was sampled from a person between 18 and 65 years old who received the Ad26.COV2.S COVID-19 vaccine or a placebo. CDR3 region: CASSFPSSANTEAFF. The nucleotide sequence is TGTGCCAGCAGTTTCCCTTCGAGTGCGAACACTGAAGCTTTCTTT.